Described below is a single TCR beta chain sequence and its context. Its antigen is currently unknown. The data are from a study of T cells in Graves' hyperthyroidism and ophthalmopathy. Study results and limitations: Ophthalmopathy prediction by the model preceded onset by a median about 6 months. Stable hyperthyroidism and ophthalmopathy were separated using 13 V-J signatures.

Germline loops: CDR1 MDHEN, CDR2 SYDVKM. This CDR3 contains 14 residues. V trimming: 9 bases; J trimming: 8 bases; junction bases outside the gene matches: 9. RNA transcripts yielded amplified TCR beta CDR3 regions. HTBI primers were used for first-round RT-PCR of the TCR CDR3. TCRdb reprocessed the multiplex PCR reads with MiXCR, giving one entry per CDR3 protein. The table lists some 510,000 distinct CDR3 sequences, less than 25% of them singletons. Reasons for excluding patients were uncontrolled infection, other autoimmune disease, pregnancy or lactation. This chain connects TRBV28 to TRBJ2-7; 14 bases align to TRBD2. The sequence came from a man aged 18-30 years with Graves' hyperthyroidism. Sequenced input: blood. Here the CDR3 DNA reads TGTGCCAGTGCCGGGACTAGCGGGAGAGGCAAGCAGTACTTC. It yields the protein CASAGTSGRGKQYF. Together with reference TRBV28 and TRBJ2-7, the CDR3 gives the full variable domain: DVKVTQSSRYLVKRTGEKVFLECVQDMDHENMFWYRQDPGLGLRLIYFSYDVKMKEKGDIPEGYSVSREKKERFSLILESASTNQTSMYLCASAGTSGRGKQYFGPGTRLTVT.